The present entry profiles one T cell receptor beta chain with its context. Its matching antigen is unknown. The data are from a study of T cell responses to AZD1222 COVID-19 vaccine. Study overall: Pooled samples include second doses given at about 4 or 12 weeks. Study-wide points: Reportedly, nearly half of unique spike TCRs recognized epitopes outside B.1.351/B.1.1.7 mutations. Two doses of AZD1222 preceded a rise in Spike-specific TCR breadth and depth.

Clones were sequenced by immunoSEQ multiplex PCR, and TCRdb holds only the in-frame ones, with some missing. The sample carries approximately 60,000 clones, approximately 83% recorded once. The sample consisted of peripheral blood, taken on day 0 of AZD1222 vaccination. This TCR came from an adult in good health.

CDR3 in amino acids: CARSTGSNTGELFF. The CDR3 nucleotides read TGTGCCAGATCCACGGGATCGAACACCGGGGAGCTGTTTTTT. The chain carries TRBV2 and TRBJ2-2, with D perhaps TRBD2 (5 bases). Germline-derived CDR1 and CDR2 are SNHLY and FYNNEI. Trimming took 9 bases from V and 0 from J, leaving 11 bases between them. CDR3 length: 14 residues. The full variable domain, its missing parts supplied by reference TRBV2 and TRBJ2-2, is EPEVTQTPSHQVTQMGQEVILRCVPISNHLYFYWYRQILGQKVEFLVSFYNNEISEKSEIFDDQFSVERPDGSNFTLKIRSTKLEDSAMYFCARSTGSNTGELFFGEGSRLTVL.